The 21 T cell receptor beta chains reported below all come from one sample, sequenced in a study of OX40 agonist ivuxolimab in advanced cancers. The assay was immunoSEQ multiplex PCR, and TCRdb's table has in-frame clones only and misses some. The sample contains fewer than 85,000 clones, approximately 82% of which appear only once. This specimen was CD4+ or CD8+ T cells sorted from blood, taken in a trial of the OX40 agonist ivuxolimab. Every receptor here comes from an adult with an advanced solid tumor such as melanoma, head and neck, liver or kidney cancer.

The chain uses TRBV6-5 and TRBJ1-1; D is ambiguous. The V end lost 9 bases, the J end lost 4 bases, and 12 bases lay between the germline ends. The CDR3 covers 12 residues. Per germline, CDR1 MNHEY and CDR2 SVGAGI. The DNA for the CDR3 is TGTGCCAGTAAAAAAGGGTTCACTGAAGCTTTCTTT. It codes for CASKKGFTEAFF.

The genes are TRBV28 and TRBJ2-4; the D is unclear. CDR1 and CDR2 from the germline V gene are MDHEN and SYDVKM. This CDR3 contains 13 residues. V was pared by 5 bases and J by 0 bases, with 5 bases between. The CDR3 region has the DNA TGTGCCAGCAGTCTACTAGCCAAAAACATTCAGTACTTC. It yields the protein CASSLLAKNIQYF.

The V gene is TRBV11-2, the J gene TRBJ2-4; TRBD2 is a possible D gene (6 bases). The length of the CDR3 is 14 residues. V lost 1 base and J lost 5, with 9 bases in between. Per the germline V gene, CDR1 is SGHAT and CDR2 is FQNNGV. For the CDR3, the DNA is TGTGCCAGCAGCTTAGCGGGAGCGGAAAACATTCAGTACTTC. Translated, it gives CASSLAGAENIQYF. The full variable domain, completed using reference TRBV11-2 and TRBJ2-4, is EAGVAQSPRYKIIEKRQSVAFWCNPISGHATLYWYQQILGQGPKLLIQFQNNGVVDDSQLPKDRFSAERLKGVDSTLKIQPAKLEDSAVYLCASSLAGAENIQYFGAGTRLSVL.

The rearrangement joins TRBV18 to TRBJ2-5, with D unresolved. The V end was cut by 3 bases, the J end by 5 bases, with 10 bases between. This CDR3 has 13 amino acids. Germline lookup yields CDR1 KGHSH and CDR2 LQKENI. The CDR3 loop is CASSPGITETQYF. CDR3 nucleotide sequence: TGTGCCAGCTCACCGGGGATTACGGAGACCCAGTACTTC.

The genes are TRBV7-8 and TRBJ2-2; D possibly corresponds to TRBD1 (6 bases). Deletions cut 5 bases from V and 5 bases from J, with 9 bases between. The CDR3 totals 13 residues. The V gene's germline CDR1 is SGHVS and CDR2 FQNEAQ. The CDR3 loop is CASSTTGTGELFF. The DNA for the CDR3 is TGTGCCAGCAGCACGACAGGAACCGGGGAGCTGTTTTTT.

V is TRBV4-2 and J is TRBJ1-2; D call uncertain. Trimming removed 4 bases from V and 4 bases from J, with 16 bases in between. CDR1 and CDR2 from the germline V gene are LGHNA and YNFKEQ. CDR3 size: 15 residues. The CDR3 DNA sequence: TGTGCCAGCAGCCCCGACACCCGAGGAAGCTATGGCTACACCTTC. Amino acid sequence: CASSPDTRGSYGYTF.

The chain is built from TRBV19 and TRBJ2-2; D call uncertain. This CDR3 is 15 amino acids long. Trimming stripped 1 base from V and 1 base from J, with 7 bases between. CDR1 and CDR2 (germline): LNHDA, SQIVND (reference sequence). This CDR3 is CASSIGMVNTGELFF. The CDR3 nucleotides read TGTGCCAGTAGTATAGGGATGGTGAACACCGGGGAGCTGTTTTTT.

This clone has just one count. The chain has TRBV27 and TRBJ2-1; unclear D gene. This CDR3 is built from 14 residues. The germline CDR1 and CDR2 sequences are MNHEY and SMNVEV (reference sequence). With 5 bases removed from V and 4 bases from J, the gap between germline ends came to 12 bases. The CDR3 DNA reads TGTGCCAGCAGTCGCCTCGACCAGTACAATGAGCAGTTCTTC. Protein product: CASSRLDQYNEQFF.

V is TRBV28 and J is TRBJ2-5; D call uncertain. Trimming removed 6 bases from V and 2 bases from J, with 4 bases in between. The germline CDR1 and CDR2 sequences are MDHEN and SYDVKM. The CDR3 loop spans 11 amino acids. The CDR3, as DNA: TGTGCCAGCAGCCTACAAGAGACCCAGTACTTC. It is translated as CASSLQETQYF.

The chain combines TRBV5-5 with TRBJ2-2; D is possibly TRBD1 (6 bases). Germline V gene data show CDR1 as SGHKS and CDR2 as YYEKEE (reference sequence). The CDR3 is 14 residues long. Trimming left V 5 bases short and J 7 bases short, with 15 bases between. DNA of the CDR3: TGTGCCAGCAGTCCCATTCAGGGGCTCGGGGAGCTGTTTTTT. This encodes CASSPIQGLGELFF.

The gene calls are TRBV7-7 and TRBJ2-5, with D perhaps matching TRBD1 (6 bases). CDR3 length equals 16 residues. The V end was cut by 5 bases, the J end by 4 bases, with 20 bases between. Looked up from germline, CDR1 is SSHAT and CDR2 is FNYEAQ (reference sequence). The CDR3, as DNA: TGTGCCAGCAGCCTAGGGACAAGGGGCTCGGGAGAGACCCAGTACTTC. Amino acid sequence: CASSLGTRGSGETQYF.

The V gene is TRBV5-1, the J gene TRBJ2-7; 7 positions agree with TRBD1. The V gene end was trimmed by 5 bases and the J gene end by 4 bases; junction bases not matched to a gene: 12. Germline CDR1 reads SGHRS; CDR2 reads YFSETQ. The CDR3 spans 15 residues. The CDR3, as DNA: TGCGCCAGCAGAACGAGGACAGGAGATTATTACGAGCAGTACTTC. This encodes CASRTRTGDYYEQYF.

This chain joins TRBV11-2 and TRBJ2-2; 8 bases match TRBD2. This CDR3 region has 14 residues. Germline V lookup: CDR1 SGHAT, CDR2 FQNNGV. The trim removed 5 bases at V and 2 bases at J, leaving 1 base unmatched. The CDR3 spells CASSAGGNTGELFF. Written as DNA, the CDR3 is TGTGCCAGCAGCGCGGGGGGAAACACCGGGGAGCTGTTTTTT.

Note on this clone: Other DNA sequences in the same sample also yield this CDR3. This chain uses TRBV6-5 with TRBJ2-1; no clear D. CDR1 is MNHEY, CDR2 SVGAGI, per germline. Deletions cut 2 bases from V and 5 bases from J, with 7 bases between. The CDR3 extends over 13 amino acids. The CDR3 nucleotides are TGTGCCAGCAGTTACAGTGGTAACAATGAGCAGTTCTTC. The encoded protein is CASSYSGNNEQFF.

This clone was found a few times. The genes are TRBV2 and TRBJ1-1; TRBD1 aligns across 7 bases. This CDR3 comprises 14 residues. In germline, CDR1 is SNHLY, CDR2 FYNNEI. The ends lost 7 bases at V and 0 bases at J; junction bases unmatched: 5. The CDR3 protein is CASKGTAMNTEAFF. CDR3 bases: TGTGCCAGCAAGGGGACAGCTATGAACACTGAAGCTTTCTTT.

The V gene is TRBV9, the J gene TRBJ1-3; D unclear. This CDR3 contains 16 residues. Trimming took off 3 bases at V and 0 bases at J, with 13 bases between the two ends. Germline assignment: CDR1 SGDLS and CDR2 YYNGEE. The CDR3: CASSAAPFSSGNTIYF. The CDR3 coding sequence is TGTGCCAGCAGCGCAGCCCCTTTTAGCTCTGGAAACACCATATATTTT.

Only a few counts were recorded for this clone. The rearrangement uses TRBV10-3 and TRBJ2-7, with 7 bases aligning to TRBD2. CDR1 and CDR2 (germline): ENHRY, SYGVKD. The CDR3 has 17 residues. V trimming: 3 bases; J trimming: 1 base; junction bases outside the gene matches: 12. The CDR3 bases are TGTGCCATCAGTGACCACCAGTGGCGGGGGACTTCCTACGAGCAGTACTTC. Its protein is CAISDHQWRGTSYEQYF.

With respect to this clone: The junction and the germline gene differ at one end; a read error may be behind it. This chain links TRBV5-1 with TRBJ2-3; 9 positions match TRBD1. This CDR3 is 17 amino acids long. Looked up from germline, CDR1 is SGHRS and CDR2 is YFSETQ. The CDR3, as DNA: TGCGCCAGCAGATTGGGGACAGGGAGGAACACCCCAGATACGCAGTATTTT. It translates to CASRLGTGRNTPDTQYF.

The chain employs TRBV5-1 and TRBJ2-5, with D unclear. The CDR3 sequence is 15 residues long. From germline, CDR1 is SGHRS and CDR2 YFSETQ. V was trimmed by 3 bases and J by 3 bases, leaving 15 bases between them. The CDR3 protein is CASSSGGNIEETQYF. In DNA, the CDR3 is TGCGCCAGCAGCTCGGGTGGGAACATTGAAGAGACCCAGTACTTC.

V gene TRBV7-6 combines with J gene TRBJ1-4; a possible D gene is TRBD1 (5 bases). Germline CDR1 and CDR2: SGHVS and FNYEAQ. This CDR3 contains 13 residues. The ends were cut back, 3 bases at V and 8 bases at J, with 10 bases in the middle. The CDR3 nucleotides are TGTGCCAGCAGCTTTGGGGGTCACGAAAAACTGTTTTTT. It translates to CASSFGGHEKLFF.

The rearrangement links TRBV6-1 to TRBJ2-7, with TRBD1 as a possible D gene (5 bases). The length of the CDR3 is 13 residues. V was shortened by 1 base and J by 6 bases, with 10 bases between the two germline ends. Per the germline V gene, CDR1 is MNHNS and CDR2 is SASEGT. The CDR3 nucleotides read TGTGCCAGCAGTGAAGGGTTAGGGGTCGAGCAGTACTTC. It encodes CASSEGLGVEQYF.